The 23 T cell receptor beta chains in this list originate from one sample, sequenced in a study of cytomegalovirus exposure and HLA in healthy donors. PCR amplification relied on 60 Vbeta primers (plus 13 Jbeta primers). Data came from immunoSEQ multiplex PCR; TCRdb stores just in-frame clones and leaves some out. The profile covers roughly 200,000 clones, with 79% appearing a single time and 1.5% taken by the ten largest. Sequencing was performed on PBMCs. Receptors originate from a girl aged 10-17 years in good health and CMV-seropositive.

This sequence joins TRBV15 and TRBJ2-7, with D possibly matching TRBD2 (6 bases). CDR1 is LNHNV and CDR2 is YYDKDF in the germline V gene (reference sequence). The CDR3 spans 13 residues. The V gene lost 0 bases and the J gene lost 6 bases, with 9 bases spanning the gap. The CDR3 DNA is TGTGCCACCAGCAGAGATCTGGGAGGCGAGCAGTACTTC. This gives the protein CATSRDLGGEQYF.

The V gene is TRBV10-3, the J gene TRBJ2-7; tentatively, D is TRBD1 (5 bases). Germline CDR1 reads ENHRY; CDR2 reads SYGVKD. Trimming stripped 3 bases from V and 3 bases from J, with 15 bases between. This CDR3 region has 15 residues. CDR3 DNA sequence: TGTGCCATCAGTGACATAGAAAAAACAGGCTACGAGCAGTACTTC. Translating it yields CAISDIEKTGYEQYF.

V usage is TRBV6-5 and J usage is TRBJ2-7, with TRBD1 matching over 7 bases. The CDR3 loop spans 13 amino acids. Germline V gene lookup returns CDR1 MNHEY and CDR2 SVGAGI. With 6 bases clipped from V and 3 bases from J, the junction kept 5 bases outside the gene matches. CDR3: CASSSRDSYEQYF. CDR3 DNA sequence: TGTGCCAGCAGCTCCCGGGACAGCTACGAGCAGTACTTC.

The rearrangement uses TRBV6-5 and TRBJ1-4; D unclear. Germline V gives CDR1 MNHEY, CDR2 SVGAGI. CDR3 length: 15 amino acids. With 2 bases removed from V and 7 bases from J, the gap between germline ends came to 14 bases. CDR3 region: CASSYGGHTGEKLFF. The CDR3 bases are TGTGCCAGCAGTTACGGCGGGCATACGGGTGAAAAACTGTTTTTT.

The chain carries TRBV9 and TRBJ2-3; 12 bases are shared with TRBD2. CDR1 and CDR2 from the germline V gene are SGDLS and YYNGEE. V shed 0 bases and J 4 bases; nucleotides not matched to a gene: 12. The CDR3 length is 19 residues. In DNA, the CDR3 is TGTGCCAGCAGCGTAGGTCCTAGCGGGGGGGCGAGCAAATCAGATACGCAGTATTTT. Protein: CASSVGPSGGASKSDTQYF.

The V and J genes are TRBV18 and TRBJ2-2; 7 positions agree with TRBD2. The V gene's germline CDR1 is KGHSH and CDR2 LQKENI. The V gene end was trimmed by 6 bases and the J gene end by 6 bases; junction bases not matched to a gene: 1. The length of the CDR3 is 12 residues. In nucleotides, the CDR3 is TGTGCCAGCTCTCTAGCGGCCGGGGAGCTGTTTTTT. As protein: CASSLAAGELFF.

This chain links TRBV11-2 with TRBJ2-7; no clear D. Germline V gene sequence: CDR1 SGHAT, CDR2 FQNNGV. The CDR3 spans 11 residues. V lost 4 bases and J lost 3, with 4 bases in between. The CDR3 coding sequence is TGTGCCAGCAGCTCCCTCTACGAGCAGTACTTC. Amino acids: CASSSLYEQYF.

J is TRBJ2-7 and V is TRBV5-1, with TRBD1 as a possible D gene (7 bases). The germline V and J ends were trimmed by 4 bases and 3 bases, with 14 bases remaining between them. The germline gives CDR1 SGHRS, CDR2 YFSETQ. The CDR3 loop spans 14 amino acids. This chain's CDR3 is CASSGGTDGYEQYF. The CDR3 nucleotides read TGCGCCAGCAGCGGAGGGACAGATGGCTACGAGCAGTACTTC.

CDR3 DNA sequence: TGCGCCAGCAGCTTGGACCGGGAGCAGTACTTC. It encodes CASSLDREQYF. The rearrangement joins TRBV5-1 to TRBJ2-7; D unclear. Germline CDR1 SGHRS, CDR2 YFSETQ. This CDR3 is 11 amino acids long. Trimming left V 0 bases short and J 7 bases short, with 5 bases between.

The chain is built from TRBV6-6 and TRBJ1-6; D gene ambiguous. With 0 bases removed from V and 8 bases from J, the gap between germline ends came to 11 bases. Germline CDR1 and CDR2: MNHNY and SVGAGI (reference sequence). This CDR3 spans 15 amino acids. CDR3 amino acids: CASSYSSGRDSPLHF. As DNA, the CDR3 is TGTGCCAGCAGTTACTCGTCAGGCCGCGATTCACCCCTCCACTTT.

The chain has TRBV4-1 and TRBJ1-2, with D perhaps TRBD1 (5 bases). The CDR3 is 19 amino acids. The germline CDR1 and CDR2 sequences are MGHRA and YSYEKL. V lost 0 bases, J lost 1 base, and 21 bases lay in between. The CDR3 DNA follows: TGCGCCAGCAGCCAAGATCGGGGGAAGACAGCGAAAAATAACTATGGCTACACCTTC. This sequence encodes CASSQDRGKTAKNNYGYTF.

This chain connects TRBV2 to TRBJ1-5; D perhaps matches TRBD1 (6 bases). Between the trimmed V and J ends, which lost 6 bases and 4 bases, there was a span of 7 bases. The CDR3 runs to 12 residues. In germline, CDR1 is SNHLY, CDR2 FYNNEI. The CDR3: CASRQGNQPQHF. CDR3 DNA: TGTGCCAGCAGACAGGGAAATCAGCCCCAGCATTTT. The complete variable domain, with remaining parts taken from reference TRBV2 and TRBJ1-5, reads EPEVTQTPSHQVTQMGQEVILRCVPISNHLYFYWYRQILGQKVEFLVSFYNNEISEKSEIFDDQFSVERPDGSNFTLKIRSTKLEDSAMYFCASRQGNQPQHFGDGTRLSIL.

V gene TRBV10-1 combines with J gene TRBJ2-3; TRBD2 aligns across 11 bases. Germline CDR1 WNHNN, CDR2 SYGVQD (reference sequence). The trim removed 8 bases at V and 9 bases at J, leaving 7 bases unmatched. CDR3 length: 13 residues. The CDR3: CASGVAGGHTQYF. CDR3 sequence (DNA): TGCGCCAGCGGAGTAGCGGGGGGGCACACGCAGTATTTT.

The chain couples TRBV13 to TRBJ1-2; no definite D call. The CDR3 has 12 residues. CDR1 is PRHDT, CDR2 FYEKMQ, per germline (reference sequence). The V end was cut by 3 bases, the J end by 3 bases, with 5 bases between. CDR3 sequence reads: CASSFFDYGYTF. CDR3 DNA: TGTGCCAGCAGCTTTTTCGACTATGGCTACACCTTC.

This clone showed up just once. The rearrangement links TRBV9 to TRBJ2-1, with D possibly TRBD2 on 6 matching bases. With 3 bases removed from V and 11 bases from J, the gap between germline ends came to 18 bases. Germline lookup yields CDR1 SGDLS and CDR2 YYNGEE. The CDR3 extends over 14 amino acids. As DNA, the CDR3 is TGTGCCAGCAGCGACCCCCAATGGGACTGGAAGCAGTTCTTC. Translation: CASSDPQWDWKQFF.

This clone was detected only a few times. The chain joins TRBV6-5 to TRBJ1-4; D is unresolved. Germline CDR1 reads MNHEY; CDR2 reads SVGAGI. The V end lost 2 bases, the J end lost 3 bases, and 4 bases lay between the germline ends. The CDR3 totals 13 residues. The CDR3 DNA reads TGTGCCAGCAGTTACACTTCTAATGAAAAACTGTTTTTT. As protein: CASSYTSNEKLFF.

The rearrangement joins TRBV6-1 to TRBJ1-1, with TRBD1 matching over 9 bases. Trimming cost V 4 bases and J 7 bases; bases outside gene matches: 16. Germline loops: CDR1 MNHNS, CDR2 SASEGT. The CDR3 sequence is 17 residues long. CDR3 sequence reads: CASSGGLPGQGEVEAFF. CDR3 DNA sequence: TGTGCCAGCAGTGGGGGACTGCCGGGACAGGGAGAAGTTGAAGCTTTCTTT.

The chain is built from TRBV30 and TRBJ2-1; 11 positions agree with TRBD1. Germline V gene lookup returns CDR1 GTSNPN and CDR2 SVGIG (reference sequence). With V trimmed by 5 bases and J by 7 bases, 7 bases remained unmatched. The CDR3 totals 14 residues. DNA of the CDR3: TGTGCCTGGGGTACCGGACAGGGGGCTAATGAGCAGTTCTTC. As protein: CAWGTGQGANEQFF.

In its sample, this clone was seen once. The V and J genes are TRBV10-3 and TRBJ1-5, with D hard to call. V was cut by 4 bases and J by 4 bases, with 8 bases left in between. Germline CDR1 reads ENHRY; CDR2 reads SYGVKD. This CDR3 contains 13 residues. CDR3: CAISGQRNQPQHF. CDR3 DNA: TGTGCCATCAGTGGCCAGCGTAATCAGCCCCAGCATTTT.

On this clone itself: Other DNA sequences from this sample encode an identical CDR3 as well. The rearrangement uses TRBV4-3 and TRBJ2-7; D might be TRBD2 (6 bases). This CDR3 is 14 amino acids long. V lost 0 bases to trimming and J lost 3 bases, with 9 bases between them. CDR1 and CDR2 (germline): LGHNA, YSLEER. The CDR3 loop reads CASSQDLGGYEQYF. For the CDR3, the DNA is TGCGCCAGCAGCCAAGATTTGGGAGGCTACGAGCAGTACTTC.

The chain is built from TRBV6-1 and TRBJ2-3; TRBD2 matches 9 bases. Germline CDR1 reads MNHNS; CDR2 reads SASEGT. The V gene end was trimmed by 4 bases and the J gene end by 2 bases; junction bases not matched to a gene: 1. The CDR3 is made up of 14 amino acids. The CDR3 sequence: CASSGGGATDTQYF. The CDR3 nucleotides read TGTGCCAGCAGTGGCGGGGGGGCCACAGATACGCAGTATTTT.

The CDR3 protein is CASSWDREGETQYF. DNA for the CDR3: TGTGCCAGCAGCTGGGACAGGGAGGGAGAGACCCAGTACTTC. This chain connects TRBV4-2 to TRBJ2-5; TRBD1 aligns across 9 bases. CDR1 LGHNA and CDR2 YNFKEQ come from the germline V gene. The CDR3 sequence is 14 residues long. Losses at the gene ends were 5 bases for V and 4 bases for J; bases not matched to a gene: 5.

This clone came up once. This chain connects TRBV2 to TRBJ1-3; TRBD1 is a possible D gene (5 bases). CDR1 and CDR2 from the germline V gene are SNHLY and FYNNEI. CDR3 size: 14 residues. The germline V and J ends were trimmed by 6 bases and 0 bases, with 9 bases remaining between them. CDR3 sequence: CASRPDSSGNTIYF. The CDR3 bases are TGTGCCAGCAGGCCAGACAGCTCTGGAAACACCATATATTTT.